A selection of T cell receptor beta chains follows, all from one sample in a study of blood T cell repertoires in COVID-19. Only in-frame clones appear in the TCRdb table, and some are missing; sequencing was by immunoSEQ multiplex PCR. The sample shows 30,000 to 45,000 clones, just under 80% of them seen only once. The sample consisted of peripheral blood. These receptors originate from a man in his sixties with acute or convalescent COVID-19. Each CDR3 is given with its conserved first and last residue. D genes are given only for firm matches. Clone size is shown for a subset of rows, as once, few, many or a class of expanded clone.

clone size,V gene,D gene,J gene,CDR3 protein,CDR3 DNA
NA,TRBV12-3/TRBV12-4,TRBD1,TRBJ2-2,CASSLTGNGELFF,TGTGCCAGCAGCCTGACAGGGAACGGGGAGCTGTTTTTT
NA,TRBV10-3,TRBD2,TRBJ2-7,CAIRRLAGGLSDEQYF,TGTGCCATCAGGCGACTAGCGGGAGGCTTAAGCGACGAGCAGTACTTC
NA,TRBV2,NA,TRBJ2-4,CASRGGEKNIQYF,TGTGCCAGCAGAGGCGGTGAAAAAAACATTCAGTACTTC
NA,TRBV7-6,TRBD1,TRBJ2-7,CASSSPTGLKYEQYF,TGTGCCAGCAGCTCCCCGACAGGGTTAAAATACGAGCAGTACTTC
NA,TRBV30,NA,TRBJ2-5,CAWSVSSGKETQYF,TGTGCCTGGAGCGTGAGTAGCGGAAAAGAGACCCAGTACTTC
NA,TRBV3-1/TRBV3-2,NA,TRBJ2-7,CASSRGVGEQYF,TGTGCCAGCAGCCGCGGGGTGGGCGAGCAGTACTTC
NA,TRBV19,NA,TRBJ1-1,CASSIGVKNTEAFF,TGTGCCAGTAGTATCGGGGTAAAGAACACTGAAGCTTTCTTT
once,TRBV19,TRBD2,TRBJ2-1,CASRMGLADTYNEQFF,TGTGCCAGTAGGATGGGACTAGCGGACACCTACAATGAGCAGTTCTTC
few,TRBV14,NA,TRBJ2-2,CASSRAFAYRANTGELFF,TGTGCCAGCAGCCGGGCTTTTGCGTACAGGGCGAACACCGGGGAGCTGTTTTTT
NA,TRBV4-1,NA,TRBJ2-7,CASSQEPYSSYEQYF,TGCGCCAGCAGCCAAGAGCCTTACAGCTCCTACGAGCAGTACTTC
few,TRBV5-4,TRBD1,TRBJ2-5,CASSSTGGSEETQYF,TGTGCCAGCAGCTCGACAGGGGGAAGTGAGGAGACCCAGTACTTC
NA,TRBV5-4,TRBD2,TRBJ2-7,CASSFSGSSYEQYF,TGTGCCAGCAGCTTTAGCGGGTCCTCCTACGAGCAGTACTTC
NA,TRBV5-6,TRBD1,TRBJ2-3,CASSHRTGHSTDTQYF,TGTGCCAGCAGCCATCGGACAGGCCATAGCACAGATACGCAGTATTTT
NA,TRBV15,NA,TRBJ1-2,CATSRDAGGDYDGYTF,TGTGCCACCAGCAGAGATGCCGGGGGAGATTATGACGGCTACACCTTC
once,TRBV11-2,TRBD1,TRBJ1-2,CASSFPVQGAGGYTF,TGTGCCAGCAGCTTCCCCGTACAGGGGGCGGGGGGCTACACCTTC
NA,TRBV6-4,NA,TRBJ2-3,CASSDSGGKADTQYF,TGTGCCAGCAGTGACTCGGGCGGGAAAGCAGATACGCAGTATTTT
NA,TRBV7-2,NA,TRBJ2-7,CASSPTGYEQYF,TGTGCCAGCAGCCCTACGGGGTACGAGCAGTACTTC
NA,TRBV20-1,TRBD2,TRBJ2-7,CSASLIRSGSSSYEQYF,TGCAGTGCTAGTTTAATAAGGAGCGGGAGTTCCTCCTACGAGCAGTACTTC
few,TRBV4-2,NA,TRBJ2-5,CASSQRGRDFSLYQETQYF,TGTGCCAGCAGCCAGCGTGGGCGGGACTTCTCGCTGTACCAAGAGACCCAGTACTTC
once,TRBV5-1,NA,TRBJ2-1,CASSLGPFSYNEQFF,TGCGCCAGCAGCTTGGGTCCTTTTTCCTACAATGAGCAGTTCTTC
NA,TRBV4-1,TRBD2,TRBJ2-1,CASSATGLAAAGEQFF,TGCGCCAGCAGCGCCACGGGGCTAGCGGCTGCCGGTGAGCAGTTCTTC
many,TRBV7-8,NA,TRBJ1-1,CASSRIMRDTEAFF,TGTGCCAGCAGCCGGATCATGAGGGATACTGAAGCTTTCTTT
NA,TRBV14,NA,TRBJ2-2,CASSPPGARGNTGELFF,TGTGCCAGCAGCCCTCCAGGGGCTAGGGGGAACACCGGGGAGCTGTTTTTT
NA,TRBV18,NA,TRBJ1-3,CASSPAGAGNTIYF,TGTGCCAGCTCACCCGCTGGGGCAGGAAACACCATATATTTT
NA,TRBV27,NA,TRBJ2-2,CASSSGTGELFF,TGTGCCAGCAGTTCGGGGACCGGGGAGCTGTTTTTT
few,TRBV29-1,NA,TRBJ1-1,CSAEVTEAFF,TGCAGCGCCGAGGTCACTGAAGCTTTCTTT
NA,TRBV3-1/TRBV3-2,TRBD2,TRBJ2-2,CASSPRVAGVSDTGELFF,TGTGCCAGCAGCCCCCGGGTAGCGGGAGTTTCGGACACCGGGGAGCTGTTTTTT
NA,TRBV27,TRBD2,TRBJ2-3,CASSSPMTSGRTDTQYF,TGTGCCAGCAGTAGTCCAATGACTAGCGGGAGAACAGATACGCAGTATTTT
NA,TRBV7-6,TRBD1,TRBJ1-1,CASSPRRQGLNTEAFF,TGTGCCAGCAGCCCGAGGCGACAGGGGTTGAACACTGAAGCTTTCTTT
NA,TRBV7-2,TRBD1,TRBJ1-1,CASSLARQGGRTEAFF,TGTGCCAGCAGCTTAGCCCGACAGGGTGGAAGAACTGAAGCTTTCTTT
NA,TRBV5-1,NA,TRBJ2-1,CASSNPSGNEQFF,TGCGCCAGCAGCAACCCTAGTGGCAATGAGCAGTTCTTC
NA,TRBV19,TRBD1,TRBJ1-5,CASSKRQGNSNQPQHF,TGTGCCAGTAGTAAACGACAGGGGAATAGCAATCAGCCCCAGCATTTT
once,TRBV9,NA,TRBJ2-7,CASSASRGRVREQYF,TGTGCCAGCAGCGCCTCTAGAGGGAGAGTTCGCGAGCAGTACTTC
NA,TRBV5-4,NA,TRBJ2-7,CASSLGRVDEQYF,TGTGCCAGCAGCTTGGGGAGGGTGGACGAGCAGTACTTC
NA,TRBV12-3/TRBV12-4,NA,TRBJ1-1,CASSPPNAFF,TGTGCCAGCAGTCCACCTAACGCTTTCTTT
NA,TRBV9,NA,TRBJ1-1,CASSPLANTEAFF,TGTGCCAGCAGCCCCCTGGCGAACACTGAAGCTTTCTTT
NA,TRBV25-1,TRBD1,TRBJ1-1,CASRTQGPNTEAFF,TGTGCCAGCAGGACACAGGGGCCAAACACTGAAGCTTTCTTT
NA,TRBV29-1,TRBD1,TRBJ2-7,CSVEDHNRGREQYF,TGCAGCGTTGAAGATCACAACAGGGGGCGCGAGCAGTACTTC
NA,TRBV11-2,TRBD2,TRBJ2-1,CASSFLAASSYNEQFF,TGTGCCAGCAGCTTTCTAGCGGCCTCCTCCTACAATGAGCAGTTCTTC
NA,TRBV11-3,TRBD2,TRBJ2-1,CASSFNLAGGGNEQFF,TGTGCCAGCAGCTTTAACCTAGCGGGAGGGGGAAATGAGCAGTTCTTC
NA,TRBV30,NA,TRBJ2-3,CAWSVHMASASTDTQYF,TGTGCCTGGAGTGTACATATGGCAAGTGCTAGCACAGATACGCAGTATTTT
NA,TRBV24-1,TRBD1,TRBJ1-3,CATSEGDRAAGNTIYF,TGTGCCACCAGTGAGGGGGACAGGGCGGCTGGAAACACCATATATTTT
once,TRBV10-3,NA,TRBJ1-3,CAISESRGRGSGNTIYF,TGTGCCATCAGTGAGTCTCGGGGTAGAGGGTCTGGAAACACCATATATTTT
NA,TRBV6-5,NA,TRBJ1-1,CASRNQGPGTEAFF,TGTGCCAGCAGGAATCAGGGCCCAGGGACTGAAGCTTTCTTT
many,TRBV28,NA,TRBJ2-6,CASRDTGSGANVLTF,TGTGCCAGCAGGGATACAGGTTCTGGGGCCAACGTCCTGACTTTC
NA,TRBV7-2,NA,TRBJ1-2,CASSRGADYGYTF,TGTGCCAGCAGTCGGGGGGCTGACTATGGCTACACCTTC
NA,TRBV10-2,TRBD2,TRBJ2-7,CASTSGGDEQYF,TGCGCCAGCACTTCGGGGGGGGACGAGCAGTACTTC
NA,TRBV5-4,TRBD2,TRBJ2-1,CASSLGSGTSYNEQFF,TGTGCCAGCAGCTTGGGGTCCGGGACTAGCTACAATGAGCAGTTCTTC
NA,TRBV3-1/TRBV3-2,TRBD1,TRBJ2-3,CASSLIPRDRVPKDTQYF,TGTGCCAGCAGCCTAATTCCCCGGGACAGGGTTCCTAAAGATACGCAGTATTTT
NA,TRBV5-1,NA,TRBJ2-1,CASSYTGSSYNEQFF,TGCGCCAGCAGCTATACAGGGAGCTCCTACAATGAGCAGTTCTTC
few,TRBV11-2,TRBD2,TRBJ2-2,CASSSGLAGWNTGELFF,TGTGCCAGCAGCTCAGGGCTAGCGGGATGGAACACCGGGGAGCTGTTTTTT
NA,TRBV5-4,NA,TRBJ2-1,CASSFISRGINEQFF,TGTGCCAGCAGCTTTATATCCAGGGGAATCAATGAGCAGTTCTTC
NA,TRBV13,NA,TRBJ2-7,CASSFRRSYEQYF,TGTGCCAGCAGCTTTAGACGGAGCTACGAGCAGTACTTC
NA,TRBV11-3,TRBD2,TRBJ2-5,CASSPLAGGETQYF,TGTGCCAGCAGCCCCCTGGCGGGAGGGGAGACCCAGTACTTC
NA,TRBV6-5,NA,TRBJ2-7,CASRQGGVGSHEQYF,TGTGCCAGCAGACAGGGCGGTGTCGGGTCCCACGAGCAGTACTTC
once,TRBV5-1,TRBD1,TRBJ2-5,CASTMTGAQETQYF,TGCGCCAGCACCATGACAGGGGCCCAAGAGACCCAGTACTTC
few,TRBV4-2,NA,TRBJ1-1,CASSQLLQGTEAFF,TGTGCCAGCAGCCAGCTCCTACAGGGCACTGAAGCTTTCTTT
NA,TRBV6-6,NA,TRBJ2-1,CASSYSRGNEQFF,TGTGCCAGCAGTTACTCTCGGGGGAATGAGCAGTTCTTC
few,TRBV12-3/TRBV12-4,NA,TRBJ1-5,CASSFESGQPQHF,TGTGCCAGCAGTTTTGAGAGCGGGCAGCCCCAGCATTTT